The clone carrying this T cell receptor (beta chain) turned up a few times. What it binds is not known. The CDR3 does not end in the conserved phenylalanine or tryptophan, so this is likely a read error. This sample was included in a study of regulatory T cells in long-lasting Graves disease. Points from the study as a whole: Gene preferences differed: TRBV28, TRBJ1-2, TRBJ2-5 in persistent cases. Relative to newly diagnosed Graves' patients, persistent ones had lower TCR diversity.

CDR3-region Arm-PCR and iRepertoire HTBI primers produced the TCR beta libraries. In the authors' workflow: Gene usage covered over 55 TRBV and 14 TRBJ segments. MiXCR, applied by TCRdb to the multiplex PCR reads, yields one record per CDR3 protein. TCRdb, not the authors, supplied the V and J calls. This table has some 340,000 distinct CDR3 sequences, around 23% appearing once. Described time point: persistent/refractory GD, antithyroid drugs over 5 years with positive TRAb. The TCR library was made from RNA that had been extracted from PBMCs in TRIzol. This CDR3 has 17 residues. Losses at the gene ends were 0 bases for V and 2 bases for J; bases not matched to a gene: 7. CDR1 SGHTA and CDR2 FQGNSA come from the germline V gene.

The receptor was derived from a woman aged 40 to 50 with Graves disease. This chain links TRBV7-2 with TRBJ1-2, with 9 bases fitting TRBD1. Sequenced material: peripheral blood mononuclear cells (PBMCs), taken when the disease was refractory, from a patient treated with antithyroid drugs. DNA for the CDR3: TGTGCCAGCAGCTTAGCGCTGGGACAGGGACGAAACTATGGCTACACCTCC. Its protein is CASSLALGQGRNYGYTS.